This T cell receptor (beta chain) was recovered during a study of OX40 agonist ivuxolimab in advanced cancers. In the study overall: Past anti-PD-1, anti-PD-L1 or anti-CTLA-4 therapy was accepted, and around 40% had received some.

The CDR3 totals 14 residues. V shed 4 bases and J 4 bases; nucleotides not matched to a gene: 2. Germline CDR1 and CDR2: LGHNA and YSLEER. Autoimmune disease history or systemic immunosuppression disqualified patients. General study points: Antigens targeted by the expanded peripheral T cells were not determined.

Here immunoSEQ multiplex PCR was the method, and the copy in TCRdb shows in-frame clones only, minus some. The data show about 79,000 clones, approximately 80% seen once. This clone was counted between two and nine times. Its target is unknown. The origin of this receptor is an adult with an advanced solid tumor such as melanoma, head and neck, liver or kidney cancer. The starting material was CD4+ or CD8+ T cells sorted from blood, obtained in a trial of the OX40 agonist ivuxolimab. J is TRBJ1-5 and V is TRBV4-3, with 9 bases identical to TRBD1. DNA for the CDR3: TGCGCCAGCAGCCCAGGACAGGGGAATCAGCCCCAGCATTTT. It encodes CASSPGQGNQPQHF.